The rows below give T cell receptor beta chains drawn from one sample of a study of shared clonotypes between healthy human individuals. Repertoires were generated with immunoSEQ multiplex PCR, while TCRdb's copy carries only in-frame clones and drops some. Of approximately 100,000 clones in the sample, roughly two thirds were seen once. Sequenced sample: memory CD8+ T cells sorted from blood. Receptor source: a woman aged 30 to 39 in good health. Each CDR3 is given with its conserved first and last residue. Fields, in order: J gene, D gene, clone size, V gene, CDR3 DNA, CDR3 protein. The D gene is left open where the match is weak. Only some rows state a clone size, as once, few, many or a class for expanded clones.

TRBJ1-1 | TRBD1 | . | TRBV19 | TGTGCCAGTAACTACAGGGGAGAGAACACTGAAGCTTTCTTT | CASNYRGENTEAFF
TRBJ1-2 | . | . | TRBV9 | TGTGCCAGCAGCGTAGGGTATCCTCCTAACTATGGCTACACCTTC | CASSVGYPPNYGYTF
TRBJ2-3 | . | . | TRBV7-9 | TGTGCCAGCAGCCACGACTATCTTAGCACAGATACGCAGTATTTT | CASSHDYLSTDTQYF
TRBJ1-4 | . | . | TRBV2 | TGTGCCGGAAGGGGGGCGAGGGAAGAAAAACTGTTTTTT | CAGRGAREEKLFF
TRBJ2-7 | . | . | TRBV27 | TGTGCCAGCAAATCCCGGGACACCTCCTACGAGCAGTACTTC | CASKSRDTSYEQYF
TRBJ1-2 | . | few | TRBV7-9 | TGTGCCAGCAGTCCTCCCACTACAGGGAGCCATGGCTACACCTTC | CASSPPTTGSHGYTF
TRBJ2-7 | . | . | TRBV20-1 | TGCAGTGCGCCTCTAGTTTACGAGCAGTACTTC | CSAPLVYEQYF
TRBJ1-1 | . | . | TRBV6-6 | TGTGCCAGCACCGAGACGGAGAACACTGAAGCTTTCTTT | CASTETENTEAFF
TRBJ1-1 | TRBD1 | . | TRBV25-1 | TGTGCCAGCATGAACGGACAGGGGGCACCTGAAGCTTTCTTT | CASMNGQGAPEAFF
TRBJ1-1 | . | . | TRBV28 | TGTGCCAGCAGTTTCAGGATAAACACTGAAGCTTTCTTT | CASSFRINTEAFF
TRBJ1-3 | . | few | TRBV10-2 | TGCGCCAGCCTCGGGGGAAACACCATATATTTT | CASLGGNTIYF
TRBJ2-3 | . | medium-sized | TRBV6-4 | TGTGCCAGCAGTGCGGGAGTGGCAGATACGCAGTATTTT | CASSAGVADTQYF
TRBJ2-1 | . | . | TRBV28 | TGTGCCAGCAGTTTTTTCGCCCTCGTAGCGGATGGAAATGAGCAGTTCTTC | CASSFFALVADGNEQFF
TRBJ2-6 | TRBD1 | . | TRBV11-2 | TGTGCCAGCAGCGCAAGACAGGGTTCTGCTGGGGCCAACGTCCTGACTTTC | CASSARQGSAGANVLTF
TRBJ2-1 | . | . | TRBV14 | TGTGCCAGCAGCCATCTGGGCGGGGGCGCCTACAATGAGCAGTTCTTC | CASSHLGGGAYNEQFF
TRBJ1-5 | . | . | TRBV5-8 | TGTGCCAGCAGCTTGGCGGACACGCGGCCCCAGCATTTT | CASSLADTRPQHF
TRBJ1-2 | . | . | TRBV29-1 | TGCAGCGTTGAGGACTATGGCTACACCTTC | CSVEDYGYTF
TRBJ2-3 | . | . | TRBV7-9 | TGTGCCAGCAGCTTAGGGACTACAAACACAGATACGCAGTATTTT | CASSLGTTNTDTQYF
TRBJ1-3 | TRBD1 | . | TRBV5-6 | TGTGCCAGCAGCTTGGGGGACAGGGTTCACGGAAACACCATATATTTT | CASSLGDRVHGNTIYF
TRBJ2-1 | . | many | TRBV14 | TGTGCCAGCAGCCCCTACCGGGGCGGGATCGAGCAGTTCTTC | CASSPYRGGIEQFF
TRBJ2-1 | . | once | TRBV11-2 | TGTGCCAGCAGCTTAGAAAGGGACGAGCAGTTCTTC | CASSLERDEQFF
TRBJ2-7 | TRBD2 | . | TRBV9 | TGTGCCAGCAGCGAGGGACTAGAAAACGAGCAGTACTTC | CASSEGLENEQYF
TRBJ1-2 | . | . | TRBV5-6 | TGTGCCAGCAGCTTAGCCGGGGGAAGTGGCTACACCTTC | CASSLAGGSGYTF
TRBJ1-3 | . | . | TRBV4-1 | TGCGCCAGCAGCCCCACATGGGGGCCTCTAGGAAACACCATATATTTT | CASSPTWGPLGNTIYF
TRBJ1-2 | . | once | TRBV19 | TGTGCCAGTAGTATAGGGACAGAGAACTATGGCTACACCTTC | CASSIGTENYGYTF
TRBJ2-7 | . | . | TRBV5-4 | TGTGCCAGCAGCCCGACTATATCGGGTTACGTGAATGAGCAGTACTTC | CASSPTISGYVNEQYF
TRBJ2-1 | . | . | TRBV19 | TGTGCCAGTAGGCCATTAGTAGGGAGCTCCTACAATGAGCAGTTCTTC | CASRPLVGSSYNEQFF
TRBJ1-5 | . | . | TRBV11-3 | TGTGCCATTCCGAGGAGGGCAGATCAGCCCCAGCATTTT | CAIPRRADQPQHF
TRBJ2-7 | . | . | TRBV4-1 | TGCGCCAGCAGCCAAGATCTGGACGGAGCGGGCGAGCAGTACTTC | CASSQDLDGAGEQYF
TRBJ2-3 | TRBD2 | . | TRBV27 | TGTGCCAGCAGTCGAACTAGCGGAAGCACAGATACGCAGTATTTT | CASSRTSGSTDTQYF
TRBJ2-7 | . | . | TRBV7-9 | TGTGCCAGCAGCTTAGGCCTTGGCGGGACCTCCTACGAGCAGTACTTC | CASSLGLGGTSYEQYF
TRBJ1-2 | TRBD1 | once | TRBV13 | TGTGCCAGCAGCGATACCAACGAATGGGACAGGGGCCTTAACTATGGCTACACCTTC | CASSDTNEWDRGLNYGYTF
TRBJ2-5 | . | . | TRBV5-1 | TGCGCCAGCAGCGATCGCTACCCCCAAGAGACCCAGTACTTC | CASSDRYPQETQYF
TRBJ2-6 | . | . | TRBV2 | TGTGCCAGCAGTGAATGGGGCGCAGGGTCCTTTTCGGGCTCTGGGGCCAACGTCCTGACTTTC | CASSEWGAGSFSGSGANVLTF
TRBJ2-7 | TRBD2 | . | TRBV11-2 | TGTGCCAGCAGCGGGCCGGGACTAGCGGGAATCAGCTCCTACGAGCAGTACTTC | CASSGPGLAGISSYEQYF
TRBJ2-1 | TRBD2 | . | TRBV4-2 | TGTGCCAGCAGCCCGGGGGGACTAGCGGGCTTCTACAATGAGCAGTTCTTC | CASSPGGLAGFYNEQFF
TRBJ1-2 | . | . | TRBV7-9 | TGTGCCAGCAGCTTAGGTTATTGGCAAAACTATGGCTACACCTTC | CASSLGYWQNYGYTF
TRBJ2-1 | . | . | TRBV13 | TGTGCCAGCAGTACCCACTTTGGCCGGGGTTACAATGAGCAGTTCTTC | CASSTHFGRGYNEQFF
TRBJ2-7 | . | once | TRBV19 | TGTGCCAGTAGTGAATGGGGGGAGCAGTACTTC | CASSEWGEQYF
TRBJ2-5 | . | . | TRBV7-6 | TGTGCCAGCAGCTTAGGGGGTCTCGGACAAGAGACCCAGTACTTC | CASSLGGLGQETQYF
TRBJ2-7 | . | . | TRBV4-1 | TGCGCCAGCAGGCCAATTTCGGGGAGCTCCTACGAGCAGTACTTC | CASRPISGSSYEQYF
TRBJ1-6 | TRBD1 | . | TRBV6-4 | TGTGCCAGCAGTGACACGGGACAGGGTAATTCACCCCTCCACTTT | CASSDTGQGNSPLHF
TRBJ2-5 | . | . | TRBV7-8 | TGTGCCAGCAGCGAACGGGCCGCCACCCAAGAGACCCAGTACTTC | CASSERAATQETQYF
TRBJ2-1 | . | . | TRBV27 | TGTGCCAGCAGTAGGATACAGGGTAGCTACAATGAGCAGTTCTTC | CASSRIQGSYNEQFF
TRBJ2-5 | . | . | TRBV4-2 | TGTGCCAGCAGCCAAGAGAGCGGGCGGGGAGAGACCCAGTACTTC | CASSQESGRGETQYF
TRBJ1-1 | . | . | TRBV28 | TGTGCCAGCAGGCCTCAACAGGGTACTGAAGCTTTCTTT | CASRPQQGTEAFF
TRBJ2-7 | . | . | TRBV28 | TGTGCCAGCAGCCACGACAGGTTTGGCTCCTACGAGCAGTACTTC | CASSHDRFGSYEQYF
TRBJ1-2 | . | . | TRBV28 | TGTGCCAGCAGTTTGCGGATTACTACTAACTATGGCTACACCTTC | CASSLRITTNYGYTF
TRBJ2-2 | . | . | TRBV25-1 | TGTGCCAGCAGCGCACACCCCCCGGGGGAGGTGACCACCGGGGAGCTGTTTTTT | CASSAHPPGEVTTGELFF
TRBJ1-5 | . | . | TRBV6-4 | TGTGCCAGCAGTGCTTCGGACAATCAGCCCCAGCATTTT | CASSASDNQPQHF
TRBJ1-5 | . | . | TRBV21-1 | TGTGCCGGCCTACAGCGAGATCAGCCCCAGCATTTT | CAGLQRDQPQHF
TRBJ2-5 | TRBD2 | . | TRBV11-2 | TGTGCCAGCAGCTTTCGACTAGCGGAAGAGACCCAGTACTTC | CASSFRLAEETQYF
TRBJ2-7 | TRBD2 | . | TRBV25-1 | TGTGCCAGCAGTGAGACTAGCGGGCCTTCCTACGAGCAGTACTTC | CASSETSGPSYEQYF
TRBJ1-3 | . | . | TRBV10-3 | TGTGCCATCAGTGGCCGCAGGATCTCTGGAAACACCATATATTTT | CAISGRRISGNTIYF
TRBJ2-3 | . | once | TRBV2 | TGTGCCAGCAGTGAGCGGGAACCTGCAGATACGCAGTATTTT | CASSEREPADTQYF
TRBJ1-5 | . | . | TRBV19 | TGTGCCAGTAGAACAGCAAATTCCAATCAGCCCCAGCATTTT | CASRTANSNQPQHF
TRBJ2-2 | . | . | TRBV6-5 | TGTGCCAGCAGTTACTCGAGCCGGTACACCGGGGAGCTGTTTTTT | CASSYSSRYTGELFF
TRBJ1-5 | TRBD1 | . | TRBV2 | TGTGCCACCCGGCGGGCCGGGGACAGTCGTAATCAGCCCCAGCATTTT | CATRRAGDSRNQPQHF